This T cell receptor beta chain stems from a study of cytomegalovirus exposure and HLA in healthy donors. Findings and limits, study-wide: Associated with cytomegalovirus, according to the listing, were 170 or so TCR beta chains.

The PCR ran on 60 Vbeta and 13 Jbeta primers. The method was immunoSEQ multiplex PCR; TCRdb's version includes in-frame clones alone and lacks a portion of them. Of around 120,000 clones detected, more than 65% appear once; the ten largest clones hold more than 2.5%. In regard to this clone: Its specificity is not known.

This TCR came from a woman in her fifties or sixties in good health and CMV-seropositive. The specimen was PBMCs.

The CDR3 region is CASSSGLTATREQYF. The CDR3, as DNA: TGCGCCAGCAGCTCCGGTCTTACCGCCACCCGCGAGCAGTACTTC. The chain links TRBV5-1 to TRBJ2-7; D is ambiguous. Trimming cost V 3 bases and J 6 bases, with 19 bases left between them. The CDR3 loop spans 15 amino acids. CDR1 and CDR2 from the germline V gene are SGHRS and YFSETQ.